This T cell receptor (beta chain) was identified during a study of blood T cell repertoires in COVID-19. Study overall: Donors in the United States, Italy and Spain gave samples during acute or convalescent COVID-19. T cells, B-cell-depleted T cells, or PBMCs provided the cDNA or gDNA that served as material.

Points on this clone: Germline is not matched at one junction end, which may reflect a read error.

How the authors handled the data: Researchers report that nucleated cell counts were estimated from reference gene primer amplification. The assay was immunoSEQ multiplex PCR, and TCRdb's table has in-frame clones only and misses some. V, J and clone size reflect that table, while D and trimming were determined from the DNA. The sample holds about 140,000 clones, around nine tenths seen once. Germline CDR1 reads LGHDT; CDR2 reads YNNKEL (reference sequence). The CDR3 runs to 16 residues. The specimen sequenced was peripheral blood. The receptor comes from a woman aged 40 to 50 with acute or convalescent COVID-19. The chain carries TRBV3-1 (or the pseudogene TRBV3-2) and TRBJ2-7; D unclear. The CDR3 DNA reads as TGTGCCAGCAGCCAAGATAGACACCAAGGCCTCTACGGGCAGTACTTC. Protein product: CASSQDRHQGLYGQYF.